This T cell receptor beta chain comes out of a study of low-dose radiotherapy and immunotherapy resistance in tumors. The CDR3 is 14 amino acids. Germline CDR1 DFQATT, CDR2 SNEGSKA (reference sequence). With 6 bases clipped from V and 5 bases from J, the junction kept 11 bases outside the gene matches. Noted time point: after trial treatment. Described treatment: LDRT plus nivolumab, ipilimumab, low-dose cyclophosphamide and aspirin (RACIN trial). Every donor was treated with nivolumab, ipilimumab, aspirin, low-dose cyclophosphamide and also low-dose radiotherapy. This clonotype was found many times. Alpha- and beta-chain coverage of first-strand cDNA came from TRAV- and TRBV-specific primers. Using a constant-region primer together with a V-primer adapter, TCRs were subjected to 15 to 25 PCR cycles of amplification. TCRdb analysed the reads with MiXCR anew, one entry per CDR3 protein. The table lists about 30,000 distinct CDR3 sequences, 45% to 55% of them singletons, with 5% to 6% in the top ten.

This specimen consisted of PBMCs, obtained after low-dose radiotherapy plus immunotherapy. This chain joins TRBV20-1 and TRBJ2-5, with TRBD2 matching 8 bases. This TCR was recovered from a male donor with gallbladder cancer. CDR3 sequence reads: CSARRSGRAETQYF. As DNA, the CDR3 is TGCAGTGCAAGAAGGAGCGGGAGAGCGGAGACCCAGTACTTC.